Listed below are T cell receptor beta chains from one sample, sequenced in a study of T cell repertoires in cytomegalovirus infection. No antigen has been identified for these receptors. TCRdb fed the reads into MiXCR, producing one record per CDR3 protein. Found here are approximately 730,000 distinct CDR3 sequences, almost 30% of them singletons; the top ten hold around 13%. Material: cultured CD8+ T cells from PBMCs, obtained from culture after CMV antigen stimulation. All receptors derive from a human donor in good health (CMV status not recorded). Some clones in this sample may be carry-over from other donors' samples. Each CDR3 is given with its conserved first and last residue. Fields, in order: clone size, D gene, CDR3 length, V gene, J gene, CDR3 DNA, CDR3 protein. The D gene is left open where the match is weak. Clone size is shown for a subset of rows, as once, few, many or a class of expanded clone.

abundance: many; d_gene: TRBD1; len: 13; v_gene: TRBV7-2; j_gene: TRBJ1-4; CDR3nt: TGTGCCAGCAGCTCTATCCTTGGACAGGGACTGTTTTTT; CDR3aa: CASSSILGQGLFF
abundance: .; d_gene: TRBD2; len: 15; v_gene: TRBV20-1; j_gene: TRBJ2-3; CDR3nt: TGCAGTGCTGAGGGGAAGCGGGGGTCCACAGATACGCAGTATTTT; CDR3aa: CSAEGKRGSTDTQYF
abundance: .; d_gene: .; len: 15; v_gene: TRBV9; j_gene: TRBJ2-2; CDR3nt: TGTGCCAGCAGCGTAGATGACAGATACACCGGGGAGCTGTTTTTT; CDR3aa: CASSVDDRYTGELFF
abundance: .; d_gene: .; len: 13; v_gene: TRBV27; j_gene: TRBJ2-5; CDR3nt: TGTGCCAGCAGTTTACGAGCGGCCCGGACCCAGTACTTC; CDR3aa: CASSLRAARTQYF
abundance: few; d_gene: .; len: 15; v_gene: TRBV12-3/TRBV12-4; j_gene: TRBJ2-1; CDR3nt: TGTGCCAGCAGTGCCCGGAGAAGGGAAAACAATGAGCAGTTCTTC; CDR3aa: CASSARRRENNEQFF
abundance: few; d_gene: .; len: 17; v_gene: TRBV6-2/TRBV6-3; j_gene: TRBJ1-2; CDR3nt: TGTGCCAGCGAGGAGTCTGGGCAAGGAGGATTCAACTATGGCTACACCTTC; CDR3aa: CASEESGQGGFNYGYTF
abundance: few; d_gene: TRBD1; len: 19; v_gene: TRBV2; j_gene: TRBJ2-1; CDR3nt: TGTGCCAGCCGTCGGGACAGCCTATCTAAATCCTCTCAATACAATGAGCAGTTCTTC; CDR3aa: CASRRDSLSKSSQYNEQFF
abundance: few; d_gene: TRBD1; len: 15; v_gene: TRBV6-5; j_gene: TRBJ2-1; CDR3nt: TGTGCCAGCAGTCGTCAGGGACAGGGGTACAATGAGCAGTTCTTC; CDR3aa: CASSRQGQGYNEQFF
abundance: few; d_gene: .; len: 12; v_gene: TRBV15; j_gene: TRBJ1-3; CDR3nt: TGTGCCATCCCGGGAGCCGGAAACACCATATATTTT; CDR3aa: CAIPGAGNTIYF
abundance: many; d_gene: .; len: 16; v_gene: TRBV12-3/TRBV12-4; j_gene: TRBJ2-1; CDR3nt: TGTGCCAGCATCCCGGGTACCGGGGGCTCCTACAATGAGCAGTTCTTC; CDR3aa: CASIPGTGGSYNEQFF
abundance: .; d_gene: .; len: 16; v_gene: TRBV15; j_gene: TRBJ1-2; CDR3nt: TGTGCCACCAGCGAAGAGATTGGGCCAAGAGACTATGGCTACACCTTC; CDR3aa: CATSEEIGPRDYGYTF
abundance: .; d_gene: .; len: 13; v_gene: TRBV2; j_gene: TRBJ1-1; CDR3nt: TGTGCCACTCCCCGCGGACCGAACACTGAAGCTTTCTTT; CDR3aa: CATPRGPNTEAFF
abundance: many; d_gene: TRBD1; len: 15; v_gene: TRBV7-6; j_gene: TRBJ2-2; CDR3nt: TGTGCCAGCACCCTGGGACAGGGTGCCACCGGGGAGCTGTTTTTT; CDR3aa: CASTLGQGATGELFF
abundance: .; d_gene: TRBD2; len: 13; v_gene: TRBV2; j_gene: TRBJ2-3; CDR3nt: TGTGCCAGGAGCGGGGGGGATGGAGATACGCAGTATTTT; CDR3aa: CARSGGDGDTQYF
abundance: few; d_gene: TRBD2; len: 16; v_gene: TRBV2; j_gene: TRBJ2-3; CDR3nt: TGTGCCAGCAGTGATTTTAGCGGGGGTTTCGGAGATACGCAGTATTTT; CDR3aa: CASSDFSGGFGDTQYF
abundance: few; d_gene: .; len: 13; v_gene: TRBV5-6; j_gene: TRBJ2-3; CDR3nt: TGTGCCAGCAGCTTCCTGACGGAGGATACGCAGTATTTT; CDR3aa: CASSFLTEDTQYF
abundance: .; d_gene: .; len: 12; v_gene: TRBV6-6; j_gene: TRBJ1-1; CDR3nt: TGTGCCAGCAGTTTCGGGGAGTACGAAGCTTTCTTT; CDR3aa: CASSFGEYEAFF
abundance: few; d_gene: .; len: 13; v_gene: TRBV6-2/TRBV6-3; j_gene: TRBJ2-5; CDR3nt: TGTGCCAGCAGTTACCCACAGAAAGAGACCCAGTACTTC; CDR3aa: CASSYPQKETQYF
abundance: many; d_gene: .; len: 12; v_gene: TRBV18; j_gene: TRBJ1-2; CDR3nt: TGTGCCAGCTCACCTCTCGGGTATGGCTACACCTTC; CDR3aa: CASSPLGYGYTF
abundance: .; d_gene: .; len: 15; v_gene: TRBV25-1; j_gene: TRBJ1-4; CDR3nt: TGTGCCAGCAGTGAGTCCAACAGGTTTAATGAAAAACTGTTTTTT; CDR3aa: CASSESNRFNEKLFF
abundance: .; d_gene: TRBD1; len: 16; v_gene: TRBV7-4; j_gene: TRBJ2-7; CDR3nt: TGTGCCAGCAGTCTACCGGGACAGGGGGCGTTGTACGAGCAGTACTTC; CDR3aa: CASSLPGQGALYEQYF
abundance: .; d_gene: .; len: 15; v_gene: TRBV11-2; j_gene: TRBJ2-5; CDR3nt: TGTGTCAGCAGCTTAACTTGGGACCAGCAAGAGACCCAGTACTTC; CDR3aa: CVSSLTWDQQETQYF
abundance: .; d_gene: .; len: 17; v_gene: TRBV4-1; j_gene: TRBJ2-2; CDR3nt: TGTGCCAGCAGCCGGACTCTCTCCAATGCGAACACCGGGGAGCTGTTTTTT; CDR3aa: CASSRTLSNANTGELFF
abundance: .; d_gene: TRBD2; len: 16; v_gene: TRBV7-8; j_gene: TRBJ2-3; CDR3nt: TGTGCCAGCAGCTTAGGGGGACTAGCGGGGGGGATAGAGCAGTATTTT; CDR3aa: CASSLGGLAGGIEQYF
abundance: .; d_gene: TRBD2; len: 16; v_gene: TRBV2; j_gene: TRBJ2-5; CDR3nt: TGTGCCAGCAGTCTACTAGCGGGGGACTTACAAGAGACCCAGTACTTC; CDR3aa: CASSLLAGDLQETQYF
abundance: .; d_gene: .; len: 14; v_gene: TRBV5-6; j_gene: TRBJ1-6; CDR3nt: TGTGCCAGCAGCGCAGGAAGGGTACGTTCACCCCTCCACTTT; CDR3aa: CASSAGRVRSPLHF